This record covers a single T cell receptor beta chain. The record originates from a study of cytomegalovirus exposure and HLA in healthy donors. The PCR ran on 60 Vbeta and 13 Jbeta primers. Only in-frame clones appear in the TCRdb table, and some are missing; sequencing was by immunoSEQ multiplex PCR. The sample lists about 130,000 clones; around 78% were seen once. The CDR3 is 11 residues long. Germline lookup yields CDR1 MDHEN and CDR2 SYDVKM. V was clipped by 4 bases and J by 9 bases, with 4 bases between them. The sequencing input was PBMCs. The source is a man aged 35-49 years in good health and CMV-seronegative. V is TRBV28 and J is TRBJ1-6, with no clear D. The DNA for the CDR3 is TGTGCCAGCAGTTCGGGTTCACCCCTCCACTTT. Protein sequence: CASSSGSPLHF.